The clone carrying this T cell receptor beta chain occurred a few times. The antigen is undetermined. This record belongs to a study of CD8 T cells in ankylosing spondylitis. Trimming took off 2 bases at V and 2 bases at J, with 18 bases between the two ends. Germline CDR1 reads MDHEN; CDR2 reads SYDVKM. The CDR3 is 18 residues long. Study results and limitations: Reported data indicate significant enrichment of disease-linked clones within matched ankylosing spondylitis synovial fluid. A motif in TCR beta, a set of 8 or 9 highly homologous variants, appeared characteristic of ankylosing spondylitis blood.

The authors made TCR beta libraries by quantitative 5'-RACE with molecular barcodes. TCRdb independently ran MiXCR on the 5' RACE reads; one entry per CDR3 protein. The sample has some 270,000 distinct CDR3 sequences, under 20% seen once. Material: blood, either unsorted or a sorted T cell fraction (not recorded which). The receptor's source is a male donor with ankylosing spondylitis or in good health (not recorded which). The V and J genes are TRBV28 and TRBJ2-2; possibly TRBD2 for D (6 bases). CDR3 nucleotide sequence: TGTGCCAGCAGTTTAAGGTTCCGGGACTTCCTAAACACCGGGGAGCTGTTTTTT. Its translation: CASSLRFRDFLNTGELFF.